This TCR beta chain was identified during a study of regulatory T cells in long-lasting Graves disease. In the case of this clonotype: The antigen is undetermined.

Study results and limitations: Among samples with persistent disease, TRBV28, TRBJ1-2 and TRBJ2-5 were favored.

The authors built TCR beta libraries using iRepertoire HTBI primers and Arm-PCR of CDR3 regions. TCRdb processed the multiplex PCR reads anew with MiXCR; each CDR3 protein has one entry. This table holds approximately 470,000 distinct CDR3 sequences, about 20% found once. CDR3 length equals 14 residues. Trimming cost V 4 bases and J 0 bases, with 6 bases left between them. Germline-derived CDR1 and CDR2 are SGHAT and FQNNGV. As for time point: persistent/refractory GD, antithyroid drugs over 5 years with positive TRAb. PBMCs were the source of the RNA used for TCR sequencing. The chain combines TRBV11-2 with TRBJ2-2; no firm D call. The origin of this receptor is a female donor with Graves disease. The sample was peripheral blood mononuclear cells (PBMCs), taken when the disease was refractory, from a patient treated with antithyroid drugs. CDR3 in DNA: TGTGCCAGCAGCTCGTGGACGAACACCGGGGAGCTGTTTTTT. This codes for CASSSWTNTGELFF.